Listed below are T cell receptor beta chains from one sample, sequenced in a study of T cells in Graves' hyperthyroidism and ophthalmopathy. TCRdb re-called the multiplex PCR reads with MiXCR, one entry per CDR3 protein. The table shows 690,000 or so distinct CDR3 sequences, with about 19% occurring only once. The sequenced sample was blood. The source of these receptors is a woman aged 45 to 65 with Graves' hyperthyroidism that later progressed to Graves' ophthalmopathy. CDR3s include the opening cysteine and the closing phenylalanine or tryptophan. A D gene is named only where the DNA matches it firmly. The size field is filled for only some rows; it gives once, few, many or a size class.

J gene	V gene	clone size	D gene	CDR3 protein	CDR3 DNA
TRBJ2-1	TRBV27	-	-	CASSLSPRGNDEQSF	TGTGCCAGCAGTTTAAGTCCCAGGGGAAACGATGAGCAGTCCTTC
TRBJ1-1	TRBV19	few	TRBD1	CASSIENRGGTEAFF	TGTGCCAGTAGTATAGAGAACAGGGGCGGGACTGAAGCTTTCTTT
TRBJ2-7	TRBV12-3/TRBV12-4	many	-	CASSSGGGEQYF	TGTGCCAGCAGTTCCGGTGGAGGCGAGCAGTACTTC
TRBJ1-5	TRBV19	few	-	CASSIHSGSNQPQHF	TGTGCCAGTAGTATTCACTCAGGCAGCAATCAGCCCCAGCATTTT
TRBJ1-1	TRBV10-3	-	TRBD1	CAISGVGGQGLTEAFF	TGTGCCATCAGTGGTGTGGGAGGACAGGGGCTCACTGAAGCTTTCTTT
TRBJ2-4	TRBV15	-	TRBD2	CATSRELAGGSIQYF	TGTGCCACCAGCAGAGAACTAGCGGGGGGGTCGATTCAGTACTTC
TRBJ2-7	TRBV5-1	few	TRBD2	CASSLSPTGTSGGRYEQYF	TGCGCCAGCAGCTTGAGTCCCACCGGGACTAGCGGGGGGAGATACGAGCAGTACTTC
TRBJ2-5	TRBV10-3	many	-	CATHAGDLGGETQYF	TGTGCCACGCACGCAGGCGACCTAGGGGGGGAGACCCAGTACTTC
TRBJ1-1	TRBV5-1	-	-	CASSLGGAPEAFF	TGCGCCAGCAGCCTCGGGGGGGCCCCTGAAGCTTTCTTT
TRBJ2-1	TRBV11-1	many	TRBD1	CASSSAPGQGASTYNEQFF	TGTGCCAGCAGCTCAGCGCCGGGACAGGGGGCAAGCACCTACAATGAGCAGTTCTTC
TRBJ1-2	TRBV7-2	few	-	CASSLTVKPLRYGYTF	TGTGCCAGCAGCTTAACAGTTAAACCCCTACGATATGGCTACACCTTC
TRBJ1-3	TRBV5-6	few	-	CASSLELAVVGTIYF	TGTGCCAGCAGCTTGGAGTTGGCAGTAGTCGGCACCATATATTTT
TRBJ2-5	TRBV20-1	many	TRBD2	CSVPPIAGGTLNQETQYF	TGCAGTGTCCCACCAATAGCGGGGGGGACCCTCAACCAAGAGACCCAGTACTTC
TRBJ1-1	TRBV20-1	many	-	CSARDKVNTEAFF	TGCAGTGCTAGAGATAAGGTGAACACTGAAGCTTTCTTT
TRBJ1-1	TRBV29-1	-	-	CSVAGLAGQTEAFF	TGCAGCGTTGCCGGCTTGGCAGGGCAAACTGAAGCTTTCTTT
TRBJ1-1	TRBV6-6	-	-	CASSYGAPEAFF	TGTGCCAGCAGTTACGGGGCCCCTGAAGCTTTCTTT
TRBJ1-6	TRBV12-3/TRBV12-4	few	TRBD1	CASSLRQGGDSPLHF	TGTGCCAGCAGTCTAAGACAGGGTGGAGATTCACCCCTCCACTTT
TRBJ2-2	TRBV27	-	-	CASSLSWSNAGELFF	TGTGCCAGCAGTTTAAGTTGGAGTAACGCCGGGGAGCTGTTTTTT
TRBJ2-5	TRBV7-9	-	-	CASSAGRGLETQYF	TGTGCCAGCAGCGCCGGACGGGGATTGGAGACCCAGTACTTC
TRBJ2-5	TRBV11-2	-	TRBD2	CASSLVTTTSGKETQYF	TGTGCCAGCAGCTTAGTCACAACGACTAGCGGGAAAGAGACCCAGTACTTC
TRBJ1-5	TRBV20-1	-	-	CSARPVSNQPQHF	TGCAGTGCTAGACCCGTTAGCAATCAGCCCCAGCATTTT
TRBJ1-6	TRBV30	few	-	CAWSVRSGIPLHF	TGTGCCTGGAGTGTACGGTCAGGGATACCCCTCCACTTT
TRBJ2-1	TRBV10-1	-	TRBD2	CASSAGGRNEQFF	TGCGCCAGCAGTGCGGGGGGGAGAAATGAGCAGTTCTTC
TRBJ1-4	TRBV7-6	many	TRBD1	CASSFRQGLATNEKLFF	TGTGCCAGCAGCTTCAGACAGGGGCTTGCAACTAATGAAAAACTGTTTTTT
TRBJ1-1	TRBV27	-	-	CASSLPRSLNTEAFF	TGTGCCAGCAGTCTCCCCCGATCGTTGAACACTGAAGCTTTCTTT
TRBJ2-5	TRBV20-1	-	TRBD2	CSALSGGRKTQYF	TGCAGTGCCCTTTCGGGGGGGAGGAAGACCCAGTACTTC
TRBJ2-2	TRBV7-9	-	-	CASSLVSAGSNTGELFF	TGTGCCAGCAGCTTAGTTTCGGCAGGGTCGAACACCGGGGAGCTGTTTTTT
TRBJ2-7	TRBV30	many	-	CAWRRRTASYEQYF	TGTGCCTGGAGGCGGCGGACAGCGTCCTACGAGCAGTACTTC